The 5 T cell receptor beta chains below were found in one sample sequenced in a study of ipilimumab plus nivolumab after autologous stem cell transplantation. Libraries were prepared by immunoSEQ multiplex PCR; TCRdb keeps only in-frame clonotypes and omits some of them. The table has several thousand clones, 75% to 90% seen once; the top ten hold approximately 5.4%. Sequenced here: PBMCs, sampled in a trial of ipilimumab plus nivolumab as post-transplant consolidation. The receptors were gathered from a female donor with multiple myeloma.

The chain carries TRBV7-9 and TRBJ2-7, with 8 bases aligning to TRBD1. V dropped 0 bases and J dropped 4; count of bases not matched to a gene: 8. Looked up from germline, CDR1 is SEHNR and CDR2 is FQNEAQ (reference sequence). The CDR3 spans 16 residues. CDR3 bases: TGTGCCAGCAGCTTAGCGCAGGGGGCTCCCAGGTACGAGCAGTACTTC. Translation: CASSLAQGAPRYEQYF.

The V call is TRBV2, the J call TRBJ2-1; 9 bases match TRBD2. CDR3 length: 14 amino acids. Germline lookup yields CDR1 SNHLY and CDR2 FYNNEI. Unmatched junction bases numbered 6, after V lost 6 bases and J lost 6 bases. The CDR3 sequence is CASRTGLASNEQFF. CDR3 bases: TGTGCCAGCAGGACGGGACTAGCCTCCAATGAGCAGTTCTTC.

The chain uses TRBV9 and TRBJ2-1; 11 nucleotides align to TRBD2. Trimming removed 0 bases from V and 4 bases from J; junction bases left unmatched: 9. Germline assignment: CDR1 SGDLS and CDR2 YYNGEE. This CDR3 is 18 amino acids long. In DNA, the CDR3 is TGTGCCAGCAGCGTAGAAATCAGGGCTAGCGGGAGGTACAATGAGCAGTTCTTC. Translated, it gives CASSVEIRASGRYNEQFF.

In its sample, this clone was seen a few times. V gene TRBV5-1 combines with J gene TRBJ1-3; D might be TRBD1 (6 bases). This CDR3 is 14 amino acids long. Germline-derived CDR1 and CDR2 are SGHRS and YFSETQ. V lost 6 bases, J lost 0 bases, and 10 bases lay in between. The CDR3 region has the DNA TGCGCCAGCACCGAGACAGGCTCTGGAAACACCATATATTTT. Its translation is CASTETGSGNTIYF.

The chain links TRBV6-1 to TRBJ2-5; 7 bases align to TRBD1. V was clipped by 3 bases and J by 3 bases; unmatched bases: 10. CDR1 and CDR2 from the germline V gene are MNHNS and SASEGT. CDR3 length: 16 residues. The CDR3 reads CASSDPYRGQKETQYF. The CDR3 DNA follows: TGTGCCAGCAGTGACCCATACAGGGGTCAAAAAGAGACCCAGTACTTC.